Following are 15 T cell receptor beta chains from one sample sequenced in a study of T cells in Graves' hyperthyroidism and ophthalmopathy. RNA transcripts provided the source from which TCR beta CDR3 regions were amplified. Using the HTBI primer set, a first-round RT-PCR was run on the TCR CDR3. TCRdb passed the multiplex PCR reads through MiXCR, listing each CDR3 protein once. The repertoire holds around 350,000 distinct CDR3 sequences, 13% seen once, with over 8.5% in the top ten. Specimen: blood. These TCRs come from a woman between 18 and 29 years old with Graves' hyperthyroidism.

This clonotype was observed at least ten times. CDR3 residues: CASSPWTSGGAGGELFF. The CDR3 bases are TGTGCCAGCAGTCCCTGGACTAGCGGGGGGGCAGGCGGGGAGCTGTTTTTT. The V gene is TRBV12-3 or TRBV12-4, the J gene TRBJ2-2; the match to TRBD2 covers 15 bases. The CDR3 runs to 17 residues. After removal of 5 bases from V and 7 bases from J, the junction contained 8 bases not matched to a gene.

This clonotype was seen a handful of times. The junction departs from the called germline gene at one end, perhaps through a read error. CDR3 in DNA: TGTGCCAGCAGTCTCCATAGCGGGAACTCCTACGATGAGCAGTTCTTC. Its protein is CASSLHSGNSYDEQFF. The chain has TRBV12-3 or TRBV12-4 and TRBJ2-1, with 8 bases lining up with TRBD2. There are 16 residues in the CDR3.

The genes are TRBV5-1 and TRBJ2-3; 8 bases are shared with TRBD2. The V and J ends lost 0 bases and 7 bases, in that order; junction bases with no gene match: 7. Germline V lookup: CDR1 SGHRS, CDR2 YFSETQ. CDR3 size: 15 residues. The CDR3 reads CASSLEGSGVHTQYF. The CDR3 nucleotides read TGCGCCAGCAGCTTGGAGGGTAGCGGGGTCCATACGCAGTATTTT. Based on the CDR3 plus reference TRBV5-1 and TRBJ2-3, the full variable domain is KAGVTQTPRYLIKTRGQQVTLSCSPISGHRSVSWYQQTPGQGLQFLFEYFSETQRNKGNFPGRFSGRQFSNSRSEMNVSTLELGDSALYLCASSLEGSGVHTQYFGPGTRLTVL.

This clonotype appeared a single time. A much larger clone is a single base away; this may be a read error. The CDR3: CSVPRRSYDEQFF. For the CDR3, the DNA is TGCAGCGTCCCACGGCGCTCCTACGATGAGCAGTTCTTC. The rearrangement uses TRBV29-1 and TRBJ2-1; no firm D call. Germline CDR1 SQVTM, CDR2 ANQGSEA. The length of the CDR3 is 13 residues.

On this clonotype itself: The DNA is left out, because the CDR3 cannot be placed on it with certainty; the CDR3 is given as TCRdb lists it. The chain recombines TRBV2 with TRBJ2-3; the table assigns TRBD1, which was not confirmed against the DNA. Germline lookup yields CDR1 SNHLY and CDR2 FYNNEI. From its first to its last residue, the CDR3 has 18 amino acids. CDR3 amino acids: CASFGPGSQGGSTDTQYF.

This clonotype has a count of ten or more. The chain combines TRBV11-2 with TRBJ2-7, with a possible D match to TRBD1 (6 bases). V lost 0 bases to trimming and J lost 2 bases, with 17 bases between them. From germline, CDR1 is SGHAT and CDR2 FQNNGV. This CDR3 has 17 residues. For the CDR3, the DNA is TGTGCCAGCAGCTTAGATCTCCTTCCGGGACAAGCCTACGAGCAGTACTTC. Residues: CASSLDLLPGQAYEQYF.

There are a few counts of this clonotype. Given a much more abundant clone one base away, this may be a read error. The V and J genes are TRBV6-1 and TRBJ1-5, with TRBD1 as a possible D gene (5 bases). Trimming left V 2 bases short and J 4 bases short, with 15 bases between. CDR1 is MNHNS, CDR2 SASEGT, per germline. The CDR3 consists of 16 residues. CDR3 residues: CASSEWRQQINQPQHF. CDR3 DNA sequence: TGTGCCAGCAGTGAATGGAGACAGCAGATTAATCAGCCCCAGCATTTT.

This clonotype came up many times. The chain uses TRBV10-3 and TRBJ2-1; weak D call: TRBD2 (5 bases). Germline loops: CDR1 ENHRY, CDR2 SYGVKD. This CDR3 has 15 residues. The germline V and J ends were trimmed by 3 bases and 0 bases, with 9 bases remaining between them. The DNA for the CDR3 is TGTGCCATCAGTGAAGGAGGTGGCTCCTACAATGAGCAGTTCTTC. Amino acids: CAISEGGGSYNEQFF.

In its sample, this clonotype was seen many times. The CDR3 protein is CASTPKGANEKLFF. The DNA for the CDR3 is TGTGCCAGCACCCCTAAGGGAGCTAATGAAAAACTGTTTTTT. The rearrangement links TRBV12-3 or TRBV12-4 to TRBJ1-4, with D hard to call. The CDR3 has 14 amino acids. V lost 7 bases, J lost 3 bases, and 12 bases lay in between.

This clonotype was seen ten or more times. The chain combines TRBV28 with TRBJ1-1, with TRBD1 identical over 7 bases. V shed 6 bases and J 5 bases; nucleotides not matched to a gene: 12. This CDR3 spans 15 amino acids. Germline lookup yields CDR1 MDHEN and CDR2 SYDVKM. DNA of the CDR3: TGTGCCAGCAGCCAATACGGGACAGTTGGGACTGAAGCTTTCTTT. Translating gives CASSQYGTVGTEAFF.

This clonotype was observed a handful of times. V gene TRBV7-6 combines with J gene TRBJ2-1; a possible D gene is TRBD2 (6 bases). Trimming removed 1 base at V and 9 bases at J, with 16 bases between. From germline, CDR1 is SGHVS and CDR2 FNYEAQ. The CDR3 contains 15 residues. CDR3 residues: CASSLGDSPTGEQFF. In DNA form, the CDR3 reads TGTGCCAGCAGCTTAGGGGACTCCCCAACGGGTGAGCAGTTCTTC. The whole variable domain, filled in from reference TRBV7-6 and TRBJ2-1, reads GAGVSQSPRYKVTKRGQDVALRCDPISGHVSLYWYRQALGQGPEFLTYFNYEAQQDKSGLPNDRFSAERPEGSISTLTIQRTEQRDSAMYRCASSLGDSPTGEQFFGPGTRLTVL.

This clonotype was found many times. The rearrangement links TRBV20-1 to TRBJ2-3; 10 positions agree with TRBD2. This CDR3 spans 14 amino acids. CDR1 is DFQATT and CDR2 is SNEGSKA in the germline V gene (reference sequence). The ends lost 4 bases at V and 0 bases at J; junction bases unmatched: 1. CDR3 nucleotides: TGCAGTGCTATACTAGCGGGGAGCACAGATACGCAGTATTTT. As protein: CSAILAGSTDTQYF.

This clonotype has a count of ten or more. The chain combines TRBV11-2 with TRBJ1-2, with D possibly being TRBD1 (5 bases). V dropped 7 bases and J dropped 6 bases, with 18 bases sitting between them. In germline, CDR1 is SGHAT, CDR2 FQNNGV. The CDR3 sequence is 14 residues long. CDR3 sequence: CASNLDRGKHGYTF. The CDR3 DNA reads TGTGCCAGCAACCTAGACAGAGGGAAACATGGCTACACCTTC.

This rearrangement joins TRBV20-1 to TRBJ2-5; 8 bases are shared with TRBD1. The CDR3 covers 14 residues. The junction had 8 bases not matched to a gene; V was cut back by 3 bases and J by 5 bases. Germline assignment: CDR1 DFQATT and CDR2 SNEGSKA (reference sequence). The CDR3 DNA follows: TGCAGTGCTAGTCCAGGGGGCTTGGGGGAGACCCAGTACTTC. Amino acids: CSASPGGLGETQYF.

This clonotype was observed a handful of times. The chain is built from TRBV9 and TRBJ2-2; D is ambiguous. The germline V and J ends were trimmed by 4 bases and 4 bases, with 17 bases remaining between them. The length of the CDR3 is 16 residues. From germline, CDR1 is SGDLS and CDR2 YYNGEE. DNA for the CDR3: TGTGCCAGCAGCCCTAGGCCGGGTCTGGGCACCGGGGAGCTGTTTTTT. Its protein is CASSPRPGLGTGELFF.